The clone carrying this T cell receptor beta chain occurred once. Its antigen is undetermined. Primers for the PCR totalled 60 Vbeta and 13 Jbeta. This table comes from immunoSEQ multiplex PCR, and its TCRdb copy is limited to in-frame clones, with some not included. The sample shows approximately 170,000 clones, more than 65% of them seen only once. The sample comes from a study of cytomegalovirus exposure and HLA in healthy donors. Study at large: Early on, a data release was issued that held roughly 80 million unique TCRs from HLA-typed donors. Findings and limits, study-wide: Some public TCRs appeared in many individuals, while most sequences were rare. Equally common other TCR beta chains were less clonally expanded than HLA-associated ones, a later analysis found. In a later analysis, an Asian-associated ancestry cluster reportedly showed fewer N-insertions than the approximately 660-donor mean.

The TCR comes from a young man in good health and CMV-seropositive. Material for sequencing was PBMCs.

The CDR3 here is CASSHGTGRGSDYGYTF. The CDR3 DNA reads as TGTGCCAGCAGTCATGGGACAGGGCGGGGTAGTGACTATGGCTACACCTTC. The chain combines TRBV9 with TRBJ1-2; 9 bases are a match to TRBD1. J was trimmed by 3 bases and V by 5 bases; bases with no gene match: 14. The germline CDR1 and CDR2 sequences are SGDLS and YYNGEE. The CDR3 extends over 17 amino acids.